These 25 T cell receptor beta chains were sequenced from one sample in a study of T cells in Graves' hyperthyroidism and ophthalmopathy. RNA transcripts gave rise to amplified TCR beta CDR3 regions. The HTBI primer set served for first-round RT-PCR of the TCR CDR3. TCRdb reanalysed the multiplex PCR reads using MiXCR and keeps one entry per CDR3 protein. The data contain 500,000 to 650,000 distinct CDR3 sequences, roughly 18% of them singletons. Sequencing was done on a sample of blood. These receptors came from a woman under 30 with Graves' ophthalmopathy.

The count of this clonotype is one. This chain uses TRBV6-1 with TRBJ1-5, with 7 nucleotides matching TRBD1. CDR3 size: 13 residues. Trimming at V came to 6 bases and at J to 4 bases, leaving 3 bases not matched to a gene. CDR1 and CDR2 from the germline V gene are MNHNS and SASEGT. DNA for the CDR3: TGTGCCAGCAGGCGGGGACAGAATCAGCCCCAGCATTTT. Amino acids: CASRRGQNQPQHF.

This clonotype came up a few times. The chain uses TRBV29-1 and TRBJ1-1; D not certain. In germline, CDR1 is SQVTM, CDR2 ANQGSEA. The CDR3 is made up of 13 amino acids. V was clipped by 1 base and J by 1 base, with 7 bases between them. The CDR3, as DNA: TGCAGCGTTGAAGGGCATAGGAACACTGAAGCTTTCTTT. This translates into CSVEGHRNTEAFF.

This clonotype was picked up many times. The V call is TRBV20-1, the J call TRBJ1-1; D is unresolved. CDR1 and CDR2 from the germline V gene are DFQATT and SNEGSKA (reference sequence). The ends were cut back, 6 bases at V and 0 bases at J, with 20 bases in the middle. This CDR3 comprises 16 residues. The CDR3 bases are TGCAGTGCCCCAGGTTCATCCTTCCTTTTGAACACTGAAGCTTTCTTT. Protein: CSAPGSSFLLNTEAFF.

The genes are TRBV6-1 and TRBJ2-5, with D uncertain. Deletions cut 7 bases from V and 7 bases from J, with 10 bases between. The germline V gene has CDR1 MNHNS and CDR2 SASEGT. The CDR3 runs to 11 residues. The CDR3, as DNA: TGTGCCAGCACCCTGGGTGGGACCCAGTACTTC. Protein product: CASTLGGTQYF.

This clonotype was counted a few times. This chain connects TRBV10-3 to TRBJ1-6, with 9 bases identical to TRBD1. CDR1 ENHRY and CDR2 SYGVKD come from the germline V gene. V lost 10 bases, J lost 7 bases, and 5 bases stayed unmatched. CDR3 size: 13 residues. CDR3 sequence (DNA): TGTGCCACCGCGGACAGGGGAAATTCACCCCTCCACTTT. It translates to CATADRGNSPLHF.

This clonotype appeared a few times. The genes are TRBV27 and TRBJ1-2, with D possibly being TRBD1 (5 bases). The germline gives CDR1 MNHEY, CDR2 SMNVEV (reference sequence). The CDR3 is 14 residues long. V lost 2 bases and J 4 bases, leaving 11 bases between the germline ends. This CDR3 is CASSLQGHGYGYTF. The CDR3 DNA sequence: TGTGCCAGCAGTTTACAGGGTCATGGCTATGGCTACACCTTC.

This clonotype appeared many times. CDR3 bases: TGCGCCAGCAGCCCTAACAGGGGGGAGACCCAGTACTTC. Amino acid sequence: CASSPNRGETQYF. The rearrangement uses TRBV5-1 and TRBJ2-5; TRBD1 matches 8 bases. The junction had 4 bases not matched to a gene; V was cut back by 4 bases and J by 5 bases. CDR1 and CDR2 from the germline V gene are SGHRS and YFSETQ. The CDR3 is 13 residues long.

This clonotype appeared a few times. The V call is TRBV20-1, the J call TRBJ2-7, with D possibly TRBD1 on 6 matching bases. This CDR3 is 15 amino acids long. The V and J ends lost 3 bases and 0 bases respectively, with 15 bases between them. Germline lookup yields CDR1 DFQATT and CDR2 SNEGSKA (reference sequence). The DNA of the CDR3 is TGCAGTGCTAGGGCCCGGGACACCTCCTCCTACGAGCAGTACTTC. Translating it yields CSARARDTSSYEQYF.

The V call is TRBV20-1, the J call TRBJ1-2; D gene unclear. From germline, CDR1 is DFQATT and CDR2 SNEGSKA (reference sequence). Trimming cost V 4 bases and J 2 bases, with 5 bases left between them. There are 11 residues in the CDR3. Here the CDR3 reads CSATDNYGYTF. DNA for the CDR3: TGCAGTGCTACGGACAACTATGGCTACACCTTC.

The table lists this clonotype with many counts. One junction end does not reproduce the germline sequence, and a read error may be involved. This chain uses TRBV5-1 with TRBJ2-1, with TRBD1 matching 9 bases. The germline V gene has CDR1 SGHRS and CDR2 YFSETQ. This CDR3 region has 14 residues. CDR3 sequence reads: CASSFGTGYNEQFF. CDR3 nucleotides: TGTGCCAGCAGCTTCGGGACAGGGTACAATGAGCAGTTCTTC.

This rearrangement joins TRBV5-5 to TRBJ2-5; 11 bases are shared with TRBD2. V shed 0 bases, J shed 5 bases, and the junction held 12 bases outside the gene matches. This CDR3 contains 18 residues. From germline, CDR1 is SGHKS and CDR2 YYEKEE (reference sequence). CDR3 DNA sequence: TGTGCCAGCAGCTTGGGTGCTAGCGGGGGGACAACGGGGGAGACCCAGTACTTC. This codes for CASSLGASGGTTGETQYF.

This clonotype showed up many times. The genes are TRBV28 and TRBJ2-7, with D perhaps matching TRBD1 or TRBD2 (6 bases each). With 2 bases removed from V and 6 bases from J, the gap between germline ends came to 14 bases. Germline CDR1 reads MDHEN; CDR2 reads SYDVKM. The length of the CDR3 is 14 residues. The CDR3 DNA follows: TGTGCCAGCAGTTTACTCGGGGGCCGCGGCGAGCAGTACTTC. Translated, it gives CASSLLGGRGEQYF.

This clonotype was recorded at least ten times. This chain joins TRBV14 and TRBJ2-7; D possibly corresponds to TRBD1 (6 bases). The CDR3 loop spans 14 amino acids. V lost 1 base, J lost 3 bases, and 10 bases lay in between. Germline V CDR1 and CDR2: SGHDN, FVKESK. The CDR3 DNA follows: TGTGCCAGCAGCCAAGCCAACAGGGTCTACGAGCAGTACTTC. It is translated as CASSQANRVYEQYF.

The V call is TRBV11-2, the J call TRBJ1-3; possible D gene TRBD1, 5 bases. V was clipped by 5 bases and J by 0 bases, with 14 bases between them. The CDR3 totals 16 residues. Germline V CDR1 and CDR2: SGHAT, FQNNGV. The DNA for the CDR3 is TGTGCCAGCAGCGGCCTCAGGGAGATCTCTGGAAACACCATATATTTT. Translated: CASSGLREISGNTIYF.

The genes are TRBV27 and TRBJ1-2; TRBD1 might be the D (6 bases). CDR1 is MNHEY, CDR2 SMNVEV, per germline (reference sequence). Between the trimmed V and J ends, which lost 1 base and 3 bases, there was a span of 9 bases. The CDR3 runs to 14 residues. The CDR3 region has the DNA TGTGCCAGCAGTTTATTTGGGGGCGACTATGGCTACACCTTC. This translates into CASSLFGGDYGYTF.

This clonotype was seen at least ten times. The chain recombines TRBV28 with TRBJ2-5; possible D gene TRBD1, 7 bases. Looked up from germline, CDR1 is MDHEN and CDR2 is SYDVKM. Trimming removed 4 bases at V and 0 bases at J, with 21 bases between. The CDR3 has 18 amino acids. CDR3 region: CASSSDRDGGGYQETQYF. The CDR3 DNA reads TGTGCCAGCAGTTCCGACAGGGACGGAGGGGGGTACCAAGAGACCCAGTACTTC. The complete variable domain, with remaining parts taken from reference TRBV28 and TRBJ2-5, reads DVKVTQSSRYLVKRTGEKVFLECVQDMDHENMFWYRQDPGLGLRLIYFSYDVKMKEKGDIPEGYSVSREKKERFSLILESASTNQTSMYLCASSSDRDGGGYQETQYFGPGTRLLVL.

V gene TRBV6-1 combines with J gene TRBJ1-1; D not resolved. The CDR3 has 12 residues. Trimming removed 6 bases at V and 5 bases at J, with 10 bases between. From germline, CDR1 is MNHNS and CDR2 SASEGT. The chain's CDR3 is CASRLAETEAFF. The CDR3 DNA reads TGTGCCAGCAGGCTCGCCGAAACTGAAGCTTTCTTT.

The J gene is TRBJ1-1, the V gene TRBV6-1; possible D gene TRBD1, 6 bases. This CDR3 spans 15 amino acids. Germline V gene data show CDR1 as MNHNS and CDR2 as SASEGT. V lost 5 bases and J 0 bases, leaving 13 bases between the germline ends. CDR3 sequence (DNA): TGTGCCAGCAGTTTTCGGGACACAGTGAACACTGAAGCTTTCTTT. Translating it yields CASSFRDTVNTEAFF.

At least ten counts were recorded for this clonotype. V gene TRBV30 combines with J gene TRBJ1-5; D is possibly TRBD1 (5 bases). Germline CDR1 is GTSNPN and CDR2 is SVGIG (reference sequence). CDR3 size: 13 residues. Trimming pared 0 bases from V and 5 bases from J, leaving 8 bases between. As DNA, the CDR3 is TGTGCCTGGAGTGTATCAGGGCATCAGCCCCAGCATTTT. Amino acids: CAWSVSGHQPQHF.

The CDR3 region is CATSDRDRAGTGELFF. In DNA form, the CDR3 reads TGTGCCACCAGTGATCGGGACAGGGCGGGCACCGGGGAGCTGTTTTTT. The chain joins TRBV24-1 to TRBJ2-2; 9 bases match TRBD1. This CDR3 has 16 amino acids. Germline lookup yields CDR1 KGHDR and CDR2 SFDVKD. J gave up 4 bases and V 3 bases, and 5 bases lay outside the gene matches.

The chain employs TRBV28 and TRBJ1-5, with D hard to call. This CDR3 comprises 14 residues. V dropped 4 bases and J dropped 0 bases, with 7 bases sitting between them. Looked up from germline, CDR1 is MDHEN and CDR2 is SYDVKM. The CDR3 protein is CASSSTFSNQPQHF. The CDR3 coding sequence is TGTGCCAGCAGTTCAACATTTAGCAATCAGCCCCAGCATTTT.

The chain combines TRBV19 with TRBJ2-1, with D hard to call. V was cut by 1 base and J by 0 bases, with 7 bases left in between. CDR1 LNHDA and CDR2 SQIVND come from the germline V gene (reference sequence). CDR3 length: 15 residues. CDR3 DNA: TGTGCCAGTAGTATAGCACAGAGCTCCTACAATGAGCAGTTCTTC. Amino acid sequence: CASSIAQSSYNEQFF.

The rearrangement joins TRBV2 to TRBJ1-2; 10 bases are a match to TRBD1. This CDR3 comprises 15 residues. Germline CDR1 SNHLY, CDR2 FYNNEI. Losses at the gene ends were 9 bases for V and 5 bases for J; bases not matched to a gene: 12. The CDR3 sequence: CASQTAGQGLYGYTF. CDR3 DNA: TGTGCCAGTCAGACAGCGGGACAGGGGCTATATGGCTACACCTTC.

This clonotype was seen more than once but under ten times. The chain is built from TRBV11-2 and TRBJ2-3; 7 nucleotides agree with TRBD2. J lost 2 bases, V lost 5 bases, and 4 bases had no gene match. The CDR3 is 14 residues long. Germline values: CDR1 SGHAT, CDR2 FQNNGV. CDR3 DNA: TGTGCCAGCAGCCATTGGGACTACACAGATACGCAGTATTTT. Translated, it gives CASSHWDYTDTQYF. Full variable domain (outside the CDR3, taken from reference TRBV11-2 and TRBJ2-3): EAGVAQSPRYKIIEKRQSVAFWCNPISGHATLYWYQQILGQGPKLLIQFQNNGVVDDSQLPKDRFSAERLKGVDSTLKIQPAKLEDSAVYLCASSHWDYTDTQYFGPGTRLTVL.

The CDR3 DNA reads TGTGCCACCAGCAGCGATTCTGGGGAGACCCAGTACTTC. This codes for CATSSDSGETQYF. The chain couples TRBV15 to TRBJ2-5; D is unresolved. The CDR3 has 13 amino acids. V was trimmed by 3 bases and J by 5 bases, leaving 10 bases between them. Germline V gives CDR1 LNHNV, CDR2 YYDKDF (reference sequence).